The 27 T cell receptor beta chains presented below share a single source sample, sequenced in a study of breast tumors, draining lymph nodes, adjacent tissues. In TCRdb, the multiplex PCR reads were re-called with MiXCR into one record per CDR3 protein. The sample has 150,000 to 200,000 distinct CDR3 sequences, 25% to 40% seen once. Breast cancer patients provided tissue from their axillary draining lymph nodes. Sequenced sample: axillary lymph node tissue. These TCRs come from a female donor with breast cancer. Some clones in this sample may be carry-over from other donors' samples.

This clonotype was counted ten times or more. This chain links TRBV14 with TRBJ2-3; 7 bases fit TRBD1. Trimming took 4 bases from V and 0 from J; bases not matched to a gene: 1. The CDR3 runs 14 residues. Germline lookup yields CDR1 SGHDN and CDR2 FVKESK. The CDR3, as DNA: TGTGCCAGCAGCCGGACAGGCAGCACAGATACGCAGTATTTT. Translated, it gives CASSRTGSTDTQYF.

This clonotype has at least ten counts. The chain is built from TRBV7-8 and TRBJ2-5, with D hard to call. Trimming took off 1 base at V and 2 bases at J, with 17 bases between the two ends. The CDR3 runs to 17 residues. Germline V CDR1 and CDR2: SGHVS, FQNEAQ. In nucleotides, the CDR3 is TGTGCCAGCAGCTTAGGGACCCTTTTGGGAACTCAAGAGACCCAGTACTTC. Amino acid sequence: CASSLGTLLGTQETQYF.

This clonotype has a handful of counts. This may come from a read error, since a much larger clone is one base off. The rearrangement links TRBV20-1 to TRBJ1-5; 7 positions match TRBD1. V was clipped by 6 bases and J by 6 bases; unmatched bases: 14. The CDR3 is 15 residues long. Germline loops: CDR1 DFQATT, CDR2 SNEGSKA (reference sequence). In DNA, the CDR3 is TGCAGTGCCACCCCAGTGGGGACAGCGACTCAGCCCCAGCATTTT. Translated, it gives CSATPVGTATQPQHF.

There are many counts of this clonotype. The gene calls are TRBV7-9 and TRBJ2-2, with D possibly being TRBD1 (7 bases). V was clipped by 5 bases and J by 3 bases, with 16 bases between them. Germline V CDR1 and CDR2: SEHNR, FQNEAQ (reference sequence). The CDR3 runs to 16 residues. CDR3 sequence (DNA): TGTGCCAGCAGCGGATACAGGGGAGGTGACACCGGGGAGCTGTTTTTT. Translating gives CASSGYRGGDTGELFF.

This clonotype was seen repeatedly, ten times or more. CDR3 DNA sequence: TGTGCCACCAGTGATCCGTCAGGGGCGAGGGGCTACACCTTC. The encoded protein is CATSDPSGARGYTF. The chain combines TRBV24-1 with TRBJ1-2, with TRBD1 as a possible D gene (6 bases). The CDR3 length is 14 residues. CDR1 and CDR2 from the germline V gene are KGHDR and SFDVKD. Trimming took off 3 bases at V and 8 bases at J, with 15 bases between the two ends.

The CDR3 spells CSARLAGGDTQYF. The CDR3 DNA sequence: TGCAGTGCTAGACTAGCGGGAGGTGATACGCAGTATTTT. This chain joins TRBV20-1 and TRBJ2-3, with 11 bases matching TRBD2. Per germline, CDR1 DFQATT and CDR2 SNEGSKA (reference sequence). Trimming cost V 2 bases and J 6 bases; bases outside gene matches: 1. The CDR3 totals 13 residues.

With respect to this clonotype: This CDR3 fails to terminate in the conserved phenylalanine or tryptophan, so it likely reflects a read error. V is TRBV7-2 and J is TRBJ2-1; D is perhaps TRBD1 or TRBD2 (5 bases each). This CDR3 is 14 amino acids long. Germline V lookup: CDR1 SGHTA, CDR2 FQGNSA. The V end lost 4 bases, the J end lost 12 bases, and 19 bases lay between the germline ends. In DNA form, the CDR3 reads TGTGCCAGCAGCTCCCGGACCGGGGCCTCCTCGCAGTTCCCC. Translating it yields CASSSRTGASSQFP.

This clonotype was observed many times. V and J are TRBV11-2 and TRBJ2-2; 8 bases match TRBD1. Per germline, CDR1 SGHAT and CDR2 FQNNGV. Germline trimming cut 3 bases from V and 5 bases from J; bases unmatched to any gene: 5. This CDR3 has 15 amino acids. The CDR3 spells CASSFGQGRTGELFF. The CDR3 DNA follows: TGTGCCAGCAGCTTCGGACAGGGCCGGACCGGGGAGCTGTTTTTT.

The chain couples TRBV28 to TRBJ1-2; TRBD1 aligns across 9 bases. This CDR3 has 15 residues. The germline V gene encodes CDR1 MDHEN and CDR2 SYDVKM. The trim removed 3 bases at V and 4 bases at J, leaving 6 bases unmatched. The CDR3 nucleotides read TGTGCCAGCAGTTTTTACCAGGACAGGGGCTATGGCTACACCTTC. Its protein is CASSFYQDRGYGYTF.

This clonotype was observed at least ten times. The chain couples TRBV2 to TRBJ2-2, with TRBD2 identical over 12 bases. With V trimmed by 3 bases and J by 2 bases, 4 bases remained unmatched. Looked up from germline, CDR1 is SNHLY and CDR2 is FYNNEI. This CDR3 region has 17 residues. The CDR3 sequence is CASSEGTSGFNTGELFF. CDR3 bases: TGTGCCAGCAGTGAGGGGACTAGCGGGTTCAACACCGGGGAGCTGTTTTTT.

This clonotype was seen repeatedly, ten times or more. The chain is built from TRBV5-1 and TRBJ2-3, with 8 bases fitting TRBD1. The CDR3 totals 16 residues. V lost 5 bases and J lost 3; bases outside the gene matches: 11. In germline, CDR1 is SGHRS, CDR2 YFSETQ. CDR3 nucleotide sequence: TGCGCCAGCAGTTTTTCCCCAGGGGGCGGGACAGATACGCAGTATTTT. It encodes CASSFSPGGGTDTQYF.

This clonotype has a handful of counts. This chain uses TRBV25-1 with TRBJ1-1, with unresolved D. V was shortened by 4 bases and J by 5 bases, with 11 bases between the two germline ends. Germline assignment: CDR1 MGHDK and CDR2 SYGVNS. This CDR3 has 13 amino acids. CDR3 nucleotide sequence: TGTGCCAGCAGTGGTCTGAAAGGGACTGAAGCTTTCTTT. It encodes CASSGLKGTEAFF.

Many counts were recorded for this clonotype. The gene calls are TRBV7-3 and TRBJ2-2; D ambiguous. This CDR3 is built from 14 residues. The V and J ends lost 2 bases and 2 bases respectively, with 6 bases between them. CDR1 SGHTA and CDR2 FQGTGA come from the germline V gene. This CDR3 is CASSLFTNTGELFF. The CDR3 DNA reads TGTGCCAGCAGCTTATTCACAAACACCGGGGAGCTGTTTTTT.

This clonotype came up a few times. The chain employs TRBV27 and TRBJ2-2, with D tentatively TRBD1 (7 bases). This CDR3 contains 13 residues. Germline lookup yields CDR1 MNHEY and CDR2 SMNVEV (reference sequence). Trimming cost V 5 bases and J 6 bases, with 10 bases left between them. The CDR3 reads CASSPRGAGELFF. Here the CDR3 DNA reads TGTGCCAGCAGTCCCAGGGGGGCCGGGGAGCTGTTTTTT.

As regards this clonotype: Because it lacks the conserved phenylalanine or tryptophan at the end, this CDR3 is likely a read error. The DNA is left out, because the CDR3 cannot be placed on it with certainty; the CDR3 is given as TCRdb lists it. The chain couples TRBV12-3 or TRBV12-4 to TRBJ2-5; whether TRBD1, the table's D call, matches the DNA was not checked. Including both end residues, the CDR3 is 14 amino acids long. The CDR3 loop is CASRTGTGQKRPST.

The V and J genes are TRBV6-5 and TRBJ2-7, with D maybe TRBD2 (5 bases). Trimming took 10 bases from V and 5 from J, leaving 18 bases between them. Germline CDR1 is MNHEY and CDR2 is SVGAGI. This CDR3 has 13 amino acids. In nucleotides, the CDR3 is TGTGCCACCCGGCGAGGGTGTCGGGACGAGCAGTACTTC. Protein product: CATRRGCRDEQYF.

Ten or more counts support this clonotype. The chain employs TRBV6-5 and TRBJ2-1; perhaps TRBD1 as D (6 bases). CDR1 is MNHEY and CDR2 is SVGAGI in the germline V gene. The ends were cut back, 0 bases at V and 8 bases at J, with 14 bases in the middle. CDR3 length equals 15 residues. CDR3: CASSYSGAVYDEQFF. The CDR3 DNA follows: TGTGCCAGCAGTTACTCGGGGGCCGTTTATGATGAGCAGTTCTTC.

This clonotype was counted ten times or more. The V gene is TRBV5-1, the J gene TRBJ2-3, with 7 nucleotides matching TRBD1. CDR1 is SGHRS, CDR2 YFSETQ, per germline. V gave up 3 bases and J gave up 1 base; unmatched junction bases: 8. The CDR3 is 16 amino acids. CDR3 residues: CASSWVTGVGTDTQYF. Written as DNA, the CDR3 is TGCGCCAGCAGCTGGGTAACAGGGGTAGGCACAGATACGCAGTATTTT.

This clonotype was seen ten or more times. The chain carries TRBV5-4 and TRBJ2-1; D not resolved. The CDR3 contains 13 residues. V was clipped by 1 base and J by 4 bases, with 6 bases between them. CDR1 and CDR2 (germline): SGHNT, YYREEE (reference sequence). Here the CDR3 DNA reads TGTGCCAGCAGCTTGCCTGGTTACAATGAGCAGTTCTTC. Translating gives CASSLPGYNEQFF.

This clonotype was seen at least ten times. The chain employs TRBV7-2 and TRBJ2-3; 10 bases map to TRBD2. The V gene's germline CDR1 is SGHTA and CDR2 FQGNSA. Unmatched junction bases numbered 6, after V lost 5 bases and J lost 4 bases. The CDR3 is 15 residues long. CDR3 DNA sequence: TGTGCCAGCAGCCCAGCGGGGGGGCCGGCAGATACGCAGTATTTT. Its translation is CASSPAGGPADTQYF.

This chain uses TRBV19 with TRBJ1-5; D remains ambiguous. V was cut by 4 bases and J by 7 bases, with 8 bases left in between. Germline loops: CDR1 LNHDA, CDR2 SQIVND (reference sequence). The CDR3 is 12 residues long. The CDR3 DNA follows: TGTGCCAGTAGTAGGCCGAGACAGCCCCAGCATTTT. The encoded protein is CASSRPRQPQHF.

The J gene is TRBJ1-4, the V gene TRBV20-1; tentative D call: TRBD1 (5 bases). Germline lookup yields CDR1 DFQATT and CDR2 SNEGSKA (reference sequence). This CDR3 contains 15 residues. Trimming took off 3 bases at V and 8 bases at J, with 19 bases between the two ends. The CDR3 region is CSASGAMVAGEKLFF. The CDR3, as DNA: TGCAGTGCTAGCGGGGCAATGGTAGCGGGAGAAAAACTGTTTTTT.

This clonotype has at least ten counts. The genes are TRBV11-2 and TRBJ2-3, with 10 bases lining up with TRBD2. V lost 1 base and J lost 2; bases outside the gene matches: 3. Germline CDR1 SGHAT, CDR2 FQNNGV. The CDR3 loop spans 16 amino acids. This CDR3 reads CASSLGSGGPTDTQYF. DNA of the CDR3: TGTGCCAGCAGCTTAGGTAGCGGGGGGCCCACAGATACGCAGTATTTT. The entire variable domain, with the rest obtained from reference TRBV11-2 and TRBJ2-3, is as follows: EAGVAQSPRYKIIEKRQSVAFWCNPISGHATLYWYQQILGQGPKLLIQFQNNGVVDDSQLPKDRFSAERLKGVDSTLKIQPAKLEDSAVYLCASSLGSGGPTDTQYFGPGTRLTVL.

This clonotype appeared many times. The chain couples TRBV29-1 to TRBJ2-2; 7 bases match TRBD1. The CDR3 contains 14 residues. V shed 6 bases and J 0 bases; nucleotides not matched to a gene: 4. Germline CDR1 and CDR2: SQVTM and ANQGSEA. The CDR3 DNA reads TGCAGCGTGTGGACAGGCTCGAACACCGGGGAGCTGTTTTTT. This translates into CSVWTGSNTGELFF.

This clonotype has ten or more counts. The junction and the germline gene differ at one end; a read error may be behind it. This chain connects TRBV7-2 to TRBJ1-2; D is perhaps TRBD1 (6 bases). Germline-derived CDR1 and CDR2 are SGHTA and FQGNSA. This CDR3 has 15 residues. CDR3 loop: CASTNNRGPGRGYPF. CDR3 sequence (DNA): TGTGCCAGCACCAATAACCGGGGGCCAGGGCGCGGCTACCCCTTC.

This clonotype was recorded only once. This chain connects TRBV20-1 to TRBJ2-2; D gene unclear. The CDR3 extends over 13 amino acids. Trimming took 6 bases from V and 4 from J, leaving 12 bases between them. Germline V gene data show CDR1 as DFQATT and CDR2 as SNEGSKA (reference sequence). The CDR3 spells CSASSLSTGELFF. The DNA of the CDR3 is TGCAGTGCCAGCAGTCTCTCCACCGGGGAGCTGTTTTTT.

This clonotype was picked up many times. This rearrangement joins TRBV12-3 or TRBV12-4 to TRBJ1-2; TRBD1 might be the D (5 bases). CDR3 length equals 14 residues. Trimming took off 6 bases at V and 4 bases at J, with 15 bases between the two ends. CDR3 DNA sequence: TGTGCCAGCAGGCCGACGGGACCCGGCTATGGCTACACCTTC. Translated, it gives CASRPTGPGYGYTF.